This record looks at one T cell receptor (beta chain) sequence and its context. Per the germline V gene, CDR1 is SGHNT and CDR2 is YENEEA. V shed 1 base and J 9 bases; nucleotides not matched to a gene: 4. The CDR3 extends over 13 amino acids. These data originate in a study of cytomegalovirus exposure and HLA in healthy donors. The PCR ran on 60 Vbeta and 13 Jbeta primers. Using immunoSEQ multiplex PCR, the repertoire was profiled, and TCRdb retains in-frame clones only, with some absent. Of around 150,000 clones listed, around 84% are singletons. The sequenced material came from PBMCs. The J gene is TRBJ2-7, the V gene TRBV11-3, with 9 nucleotides matching TRBD1. The sequence came from a young man in good health and CMV-seropositive. CDR3 sequence: CASSLATGGVQYF. The CDR3 region has the DNA TGTGCCAGCAGCTTAGCGACAGGGGGGGTGCAGTACTTC.